The TCR beta chain under discussion was sequenced for a study of response to subunit inactivated influenza vaccine. The V gene lost 8 bases and the J gene lost 0 bases, with 19 bases spanning the gap. The CDR3 sequence is 16 residues long. The V gene's germline CDR1 is MNHEY and CDR2 SMNVEV (reference sequence). Regarding this clonotype: Its antigen remains unidentified.

Study-wide points: Only a handful of new T cells, the authors suggested, are recruited with each seasonal influenza vaccination.

TCRdb independently ran MiXCR on the RT-PCR reads; one entry per CDR3 protein. The profile shows hundreds of thousands of distinct CDR3 sequences, around 15% of them singletons. The rearrangement joins TRBV27 to TRBJ1-1, with D possibly TRBD1 on 6 matching bases. Sequencing was performed on PBMCs from blood, taken less than 15 days before vaccination. The clonotype was recovered from a man aged 50-59 years who received an inactivated influenza vaccine. The CDR3, as DNA: TGTGCCAGCTACCGGAATGGGGGCGGGATGAACACTGAAGCTTTCTTT. Its translation is CASYRNGGGMNTEAFF.